This TCR beta chain comes out of a study of HIV-infected children after antiretroviral therapy interruption. Background on the study: Most participating children were previously exposed to EBV and CMV.

J gave up 8 bases and V 6 bases, and 11 bases lay outside the gene matches. This CDR3 contains 15 residues. The germline V gene encodes CDR1 SGHAT and CDR2 FQNNGV. RNA-based 3' RACE libraries used unique molecular identifiers. Via MiXCR, TCRdb re-called the 3' RACE reads, giving one row per CDR3 protein. The sample comprises 15,000 to 17,000 distinct CDR3 sequences, about 3.7% of which are singletons, and about 4.8% rests with the top ten. This clonotype was seen at least ten times. No antigen is known for it. Treatment noted: PENTA 11 planned treatment interruption arm or continuous ART arm. Whole-study results and caveats: Minor non-naive CD45RA+ populations, like EMRA or stem memory, might contaminate naive sorts. Naive CD4+ CDR3 sharing between time points fell after interruption began.

The receptor's source is a child aged 2 to 17 with HIV. Sequences were derived from CD45RA+ CD4+ T cells from PBMCs, sampled from a donor given antiretroviral therapy, either interrupted or continuous. The subset: naive CD4+ CD45RA+ CD45RO- T cells. The chain is built from TRBV11-2 and TRBJ2-2, with 8 bases matching TRBD2. The DNA of the CDR3 is TGTGCCAGCAGTAGTACCGGGGGGGCTTTTGGGGAGCTGTTTTTT. Its translation is CASSSTGGAFGELFF.